The 5 T cell receptor beta chains reported below all come from one sample, sequenced in a study of blood T cell repertoires in COVID-19. TCRdb's table, derived via immunoSEQ multiplex PCR, lists solely in-frame clones and lacks some. The table shows about 100,000 clones, with more than 90% occurring only once. Material: peripheral blood. The receptors were gathered from a man aged 18 to 29 with acute or convalescent COVID-19.

This chain links TRBV18 with TRBJ2-6; possible D gene TRBD1, 6 bases. V was pared by 1 base and J by 0 bases, with 13 bases between. Germline CDR1 KGHSH, CDR2 LQKENI. CDR3 size: 18 residues. The DNA for the CDR3 is TGTGCCAGCTCACCACGAGGACAGAGTTACTCTGGGGCCAACGTCCTGACTTTC. Translation: CASSPRGQSYSGANVLTF.

V and J are TRBV6-5 and TRBJ2-1; a weak D match, TRBD1 (6 bases). The CDR3 totals 13 residues. V lost 6 bases, J lost 4 bases, and 10 bases lay in between. Germline-derived CDR1 and CDR2 are MNHEY and SVGAGI. DNA of the CDR3: TGTGCCAGCAGAGTTACAGGGTACAATGAGCAGTTCTTC. Translating it yields CASRVTGYNEQFF.

This clone was seen more than once but under ten times. The genes are TRBV12-5 and TRBJ2-5; D gene unclear. The germline V gene encodes CDR1 LGHNT and CDR2 FRNRAP. The V end was cut by 4 bases, the J end by 9 bases, with 9 bases between. This CDR3 is built from 11 residues. CDR3 protein: CASGSGRAQYF. The CDR3 coding sequence is TGTGCTAGTGGTTCAGGCCGTGCCCAGTACTTC. The variable domain in full, completed from reference TRBV12-5 and TRBJ2-5, reads DARVTQTPRHKVTEMGQEVTMRCQPILGHNTVFWYRQTMMQGLELLAYFRNRAPLDDSGMPKDRFSAEMPDATLATLKIQPSEPRDSAVYFCASGSGRAQYFGPGTRLLVL.

V gene TRBV6-1 combines with J gene TRBJ2-7; TRBD1 matches at 9 bases. Germline trimming cut 3 bases from V and 3 bases from J; bases unmatched to any gene: 6. Germline CDR1 is MNHNS and CDR2 is SASEGT. The CDR3 is made up of 15 amino acids. The CDR3 region has the DNA TGTGCCAGCAGTGAGTCGGGACAGGGATACTACGAGCAGTACTTC. It codes for CASSESGQGYYEQYF.

The V call is TRBV6-5, the J call TRBJ1-2; D is uncertain. Germline V CDR1 and CDR2: MNHEY, SVGAGI. V was trimmed by 0 bases and J by 6 bases, leaving 11 bases between them. This CDR3 is 14 amino acids long. Here the CDR3 reads CASSYSPGFNGYTF. The CDR3 DNA sequence: TGTGCCAGCAGTTACTCCCCGGGGTTCAATGGCTACACCTTC.